The present entry profiles one TCR beta chain with its context. This clone was observed a single time. What antigen it recognizes has not been identified. Per-base qualities were not stored, and no clone one base away is much larger. Using the deep immunoSEQ assay, multiplex PCR amplified TCR CDR3 regions from genomic DNA. Extracted genomic DNA from each cell subset was spread evenly across all wells of several immunoSEQ 96-well plates, with each plate serving as a replicate. Each replicate PCR for sorted subsets received about 220 ng genomic DNA, equal to 28,000 or so T cell genomes. Purified libraries were measured with a Qubit 3.0 fluorometer, size-checked on a Bioanalyzer 2100, and measured again with the KAPA Library Quantification kit. Each immunoSEQ 96-well plate was sequenced on its own single-read 150-cycle Illumina NextSeq 550 flow cell. Concerning the study's data processing: Because only junctional sequences without quality scores were contained in the immunoSEQ output, filtering matching that applied to full-length reads could not be performed. Sequences were annotated with PyIR, a Python wrapper for IgBLAST v1.9, and V/J genes and CDR3 were assigned using IMGT germline references. Any read was removed if the V/J assignment was weak (E-value above 1e-6), the CDR3 was missing, or the read contained stop codons, out-of-frame junctions, or ambiguous translated residues. V3J clonotypes were defined as sequences sharing an identical inferred V gene, J gene, and CDR3 amino acid sequence. Percentage overlap between repertoires was computed as shared unique clonotypes divided by the size of the smaller repertoire. Richness of each repertoire was evaluated using RTK rarefaction, the Chao1 estimator, and Recon v2.1 estimates of unobserved clonotypes. OLGA was used to compute generation probabilities for all TCRbeta clonotypes that the gDNA method yielded from a handful of donors. Here the immuneACCESS table is served through TCRdb, limited to in-frame sequences with V and J called. Missing clones are a known gap in these copies; in checked studies unresolved V genes cover under half, and the rest lacks a known reason. V and J calls and clone size are as listed in that table; D and trimming were resolved from the DNA. In this sample the table shows about 2.4 million clones, 90% to 95% of which occur a single time. The biggest ten clones account for 0.14% of the sample.

This sample stems from a study of shared clonotypes between healthy human individuals (dated by TCRdb to about 2020). For the wider study: The cohort comprised a couple of women and a few men aged 18 to 49 years. Leukapheresis yielded between about 0.85 and 10 billion PBMCs per donor. To estimate repertoire size and how much clonotypes are shared between individuals, the study performed deep sequencing of blood TCR repertoires from a few healthy adults. Libraries were prepared and TCR repertoires were sequenced by different laboratories using diverse techniques, in order to increase sequencing depth and limit assay-specific biases. For each donor, three plates each were used for CD4 naive and CD4 memory, two plates were used for CD8 naive, and one plate was used for CD8 memory.

Study-level results and caveats: Pairwise subsampling indicated that sequencing depth was expected to affect the degree of clonotype sharing among donors. Rarefaction of sorted-subset datasets indicated incomplete sequencing despite the large sequencing depth. Because the study included a small number of donors, the genetic and exposure-history diversity represented was limited. Sampling was restricted to blood, and TCR repertoires in tissues likely differ from the TCR repertoires found in blood. Larger estimated clonotype richness was generally found for naive subsets than for memory subsets. Sharing across a few donors was observed for roughly 5.4% of naive CD4, under 4% of naive CD8, roughly 2.4% of memory CD4, and about 0.39% of memory CD8 clonotypes. Compared with non-shared clonotypes, the clonotypes found in all four sorted-subset donors had higher generation probabilities.

The donors were healthy, HIV-negative adults with no recently reported acute infections or vaccinations. Every donor was a Caucasian adult residing in Nashville, Tennessee, USA. CD4+ T cells were enriched by magnetic negative selection, after which naive cells were positively selected on CD45RA and the negative fraction was taken as the memory subset. After blood collection by leukapheresis, PBMCs were isolated using Ficoll-Histopaque density gradient centrifugation and then cryopreserved in the vapor phase of liquid nitrogen. Analytical flow cytometry was used to check the purity and quantity of every magnetically sorted T cell population. Genomic DNA was isolated from each sorted fraction and quantified by UV absorbance on a Nanodrop 2000c. The CDR3 covers 14 residues, taking in both the cysteine and the phenylalanine. Solely the CDR3 DNA is kept, with 42 bases framed from the first base. CDR1 KGHSH and CDR2 LQKENI are derived from the germline V gene. Trimming removed 5 bases from V and 3 bases from J; the gene matches leave 1 base unexplained.

The chain joins TRBV18 to TRBJ2-2, and 9 junction bases match TRBD1. The clonotype originates from a man aged 18 to 30 in good health. The sample was naive CD4+ T cells sorted from blood. The cell subset or site label here, explained by the study, means: CD45RA+ positively selected. The nucleotide sequence is given as TGTGCCAGCTCAAGGACAGGGGACACCGGGGAGCTGTTTTTT. The resulting protein is CASSRTGDTGELFF.